Here is one T cell receptor beta chain with its context. The antigen is undetermined. The method was immunoSEQ multiplex PCR; TCRdb's version includes in-frame clones alone and lacks a portion of them. The sample holds 30,000 to 45,000 clones, 79% seen once. This record comes from a study of memory CD4+ T cells and cytomegalovirus serostatus. Overall study findings and caveats: Median bootstrapped AUC for CMV status was just under 0.97 originally, 0.9 to 0.93 US-trained. Each of approximately 73 CMV-associated TCRbeta sequences occurred in one to five individuals.

Single viable CD3+CD4+CD8-CD45RO+ cells were sorted as the memory CD4+ T cells. CMV serostatus came from serum IgG against pp150, pp28, p38, p52. After thawing, CD4+ T cells were positively selected. The CDR3 has 16 residues. Trimming shortened V by 0 bases and J by 3 bases, and 15 bases separated the two germline ends. Germline V lookup: CDR1 LGHNA, CDR2 YSLEER. The rearrangement links TRBV4-3 to TRBJ2-7, with D perhaps matching TRBD1 (6 bases). This clonotype originated in an adult in good health and CMV-seropositive. The sequenced sample consisted of memory CD4+ T cells from blood. CDR3 DNA: TGCGCCAGCAGCCAAGATAGGGCAGGGGAAGACTACGAGCAGTACTTC. It yields the protein CASSQDRAGEDYEQYF.